A single sample is the source of the 27 T cell receptor beta chains below, sequenced in a study of T cell responses to AZD1222 COVID-19 vaccine. Profiled with immunoSEQ multiplex PCR; TCRdb holds only in-frame clones, not every one. The sample has some 49,000 clones, about 74% seen once; the top ten hold under 7.5%. The source material was peripheral blood, sampled on day 0 of AZD1222 vaccination. The source of these receptors is an adult in good health.

The genes are TRBV28 and TRBJ1-2, with D possibly TRBD1 on 5 matching bases. Germline V gives CDR1 MDHEN, CDR2 SYDVKM. This CDR3 comprises 13 residues. Trimming took off 2 bases at V and 4 bases at J, with 8 bases between the two ends. The CDR3 sequence: CASSLGGVYGYTF. The CDR3 nucleotides read TGTGCCAGCAGTTTAGGGGGAGTCTATGGCTACACCTTC.

The J gene is TRBJ2-5, the V gene TRBV18; no clear D gene. Germline CDR1 reads KGHSH; CDR2 reads LQKENI. The CDR3 consists of 16 residues. V lost 0 bases to trimming and J lost 1 base, with 12 bases between them. For the CDR3, the DNA is TGTGCCAGCTCACCACCGGAATTAAGAGTCCAAGAGACCCAGTACTTC. It codes for CASSPPELRVQETQYF.

V is TRBV7-2 and J is TRBJ1-1; D gene uncertain. This CDR3 is built from 11 residues. The V gene lost 3 bases and the J gene lost 5 bases, with 4 bases spanning the gap. Per germline, CDR1 SGHTA and CDR2 FQGNSA. The chain's CDR3 is CASSFVTEAFF. CDR3 coding DNA: TGTGCCAGCAGCTTCGTAACTGAAGCTTTCTTT. Looking up the rest from reference TRBV7-2 and TRBJ1-1 gives the full variable domain: GAGVSQSPSNKVTEKGKDVELRCDPISGHTALYWYRQSLGQGLEFLIYFQGNSAPDKSGLPSDRFSAERTGGSVSTLTIQRTQQEDSAVYLCASSFVTEAFFGQGTRLTVV.

The V gene is TRBV2, the J gene TRBJ2-2; D is unclear. Germline V CDR1 and CDR2: SNHLY, FYNNEI. The V end lost 2 bases, the J end lost 1 base, and 8 bases lay between the germline ends. The CDR3 loop spans 15 amino acids. CDR3 in amino acids: CASSELGRNTGELFF. In nucleotides, the CDR3 is TGTGCCAGCAGTGAACTAGGGCGGAACACCGGGGAGCTGTTTTTT. The whole variable domain, filled in from reference TRBV2 and TRBJ2-2, reads EPEVTQTPSHQVTQMGQEVILRCVPISNHLYFYWYRQILGQKVEFLVSFYNNEISEKSEIFDDQFSVERPDGSNFTLKIRSTKLEDSAMYFCASSELGRNTGELFFGEGSRLTVL.

This chain links TRBV7-9 with TRBJ1-5; 7 bases fit TRBD1. Germline CDR1 SEHNR, CDR2 FQNEAQ (reference sequence). Trimming removed 5 bases from V and 7 bases from J; junction bases left unmatched: 11. This CDR3 spans 15 amino acids. The chain's CDR3 is CASSPGRTGAQPQHF. In DNA, the CDR3 is TGTGCCAGCAGCCCCGGCCGCACAGGGGCCCAGCCCCAGCATTTT.

About this clone itself: This specimen includes other DNA sequences encoding the same CDR3. V and J are TRBV5-1 and TRBJ1-3; D not certain. The CDR3 has 13 residues. The ends were cut back, 0 bases at V and 7 bases at J, with 8 bases in the middle. Germline assignment: CDR1 SGHRS and CDR2 YFSETQ. CDR3 residues: CASSLGAGNTIYF. The CDR3 coding sequence is TGCGCCAGCAGCTTGGGAGCCGGGAACACCATATATTTT.

The rearrangement uses TRBV27 and TRBJ1-5, with D unclear. Trimming shortened V by 3 bases and J by 0 bases, and 3 bases separated the two germline ends. The CDR3 consists of 13 residues. Germline V CDR1 and CDR2: MNHEY, SMNVEV (reference sequence). The chain's CDR3 is CASSFHSNQPQHF. CDR3 in DNA: TGTGCCAGCAGTTTTCATAGCAATCAGCCCCAGCATTTT.

The chain's CDR3 is CASSQGGTGGADTQYF. The CDR3 DNA reads TGCGCCAGCAGCCAAGGGGGGACAGGGGGAGCAGATACGCAGTATTTT. The chain has TRBV4-1 and TRBJ2-3, with 11 bases that match TRBD1. Losses at the gene ends were 1 base for V and 4 bases for J; bases not matched to a gene: 4. Germline values: CDR1 MGHRA, CDR2 YSYEKL. The CDR3 runs to 16 residues.

The gene calls are TRBV11-3 and TRBJ2-1, with 9 bases matching TRBD2. Trimming took 3 bases from V and 9 from J; bases not matched to a gene: 3. There are 13 residues in the CDR3. In germline, CDR1 is SGHNT, CDR2 YENEEA. The CDR3 region is CASSLGLAGEQFF. Here the CDR3 DNA reads TGTGCCAGCAGCTTGGGACTAGCAGGTGAGCAGTTCTTC.

The chain is built from TRBV19 and TRBJ2-3, with TRBD2 matching over 10 bases. Trimming removed 7 bases from V and 4 bases from J; junction bases left unmatched: 8. From germline, CDR1 is LNHDA and CDR2 SQIVND (reference sequence). There are 15 residues in the CDR3. This chain's CDR3 is CASTSLAGFADTQYF. The DNA of the CDR3 is TGTGCCAGTACCTCACTAGCGGGGTTCGCAGATACGCAGTATTTT.

The chain links TRBV11-2 to TRBJ1-2, with TRBD1 as a possible D gene (5 bases). CDR1 is SGHAT and CDR2 is FQNNGV in the germline V gene. The V gene lost 0 bases and the J gene lost 8 bases, with 13 bases spanning the gap. This CDR3 has 14 amino acids. CDR3 loop: CASSLDRGERGYTF. CDR3 nucleotides: TGTGCCAGCAGCTTAGATCGGGGCGAGAGGGGCTACACCTTC.

V is TRBV5-6 and J is TRBJ1-1; D remains unclear. V lost 3 bases, J lost 2 bases, and 11 bases lay in between. This CDR3 spans 14 amino acids. Germline V gene data show CDR1 as SGHDT and CDR2 as YYEEEE. This CDR3 is CASSSGGRNTEAFF. For the CDR3, the DNA is TGTGCCAGCAGCTCAGGCGGGAGAAACACTGAAGCTTTCTTT.

The chain is built from TRBV27 and TRBJ1-5; D not resolved. Trimming shortened V by 3 bases and J by 2 bases, and 11 bases separated the two germline ends. This CDR3 has 15 residues. Germline CDR1 and CDR2: MNHEY and SMNVEV (reference sequence). The CDR3 DNA sequence: TGTGCCAGCAGTTTTCAAGGGATTGGCAATCAGCCCCAGCATTTT. This sequence encodes CASSFQGIGNQPQHF.

This chain links TRBV28 with TRBJ1-2; 7 bases are shared with TRBD1. The CDR3 has 13 amino acids. Losses at the gene ends were 10 bases for V and 7 bases for J; bases not matched to a gene: 12. Germline CDR1 is MDHEN and CDR2 is SYDVKM. CDR3 in DNA: TGTGCCACCCGAGCATCCAGGGGGAGTGGCTACACCTTC. This encodes CATRASRGSGYTF.

This chain uses TRBV5-4 with TRBJ2-2; tentative D call: TRBD1 (6 bases). The CDR3 is made up of 15 amino acids. Trimming took off 5 bases at V and 5 bases at J, with 16 bases between the two ends. The germline CDR1 and CDR2 sequences are SGHNT and YYREEE (reference sequence). This CDR3 reads CASRQAQGRTGELFF. The CDR3 DNA sequence: TGTGCCAGCAGGCAAGCGCAGGGGCGAACCGGGGAGCTGTTTTTT.

The chain uses TRBV6-5 and TRBJ1-1; 7 positions match TRBD1. V was clipped by 5 bases and J by 11 bases; unmatched bases: 5. From germline, CDR1 is MNHEY and CDR2 SVGAGI. The CDR3 extends over 11 amino acids. The CDR3 sequence: CASSPDREAFF. In nucleotides, the CDR3 is TGTGCCAGCAGTCCTGACAGGGAGGCTTTCTTT.

V usage is TRBV2 and J usage is TRBJ2-3, with TRBD2 matching 14 bases. This CDR3 is built from 16 residues. Per germline, CDR1 SNHLY and CDR2 FYNNEI. V dropped 8 bases and J dropped 2; count of bases not matched to a gene: 6. CDR3 amino acids: CASRKGLAGDTDTQYF. DNA for the CDR3: TGTGCCAGCCGAAAGGGACTAGCGGGAGACACAGATACGCAGTATTTT.

This clone occurred a few times. The chain links TRBV7-2 to TRBJ2-7, with TRBD2 identical over 7 bases. The CDR3 has 15 residues. In germline, CDR1 is SGHTA, CDR2 FQGNSA. J was trimmed by 0 bases and V by 4 bases; bases with no gene match: 6. The CDR3 here is CASSSEGTNSYEQYF. Written as DNA, the CDR3 is TGTGCCAGCAGCTCAGAGGGGACTAACTCCTACGAGCAGTACTTC. The variable domain in full, completed from reference TRBV7-2 and TRBJ2-7, reads GAGVSQSPSNKVTEKGKDVELRCDPISGHTALYWYRQSLGQGLEFLIYFQGNSAPDKSGLPSDRFSAERTGGSVSTLTIQRTQQEDSAVYLCASSSEGTNSYEQYFGPGTRLTVT.

The rearrangement joins TRBV5-1 to TRBJ1-6, with D tentatively TRBD1 (6 bases). The V and J ends lost 2 bases and 8 bases respectively, with 11 bases between them. The CDR3 loop spans 14 amino acids. The V gene's germline CDR1 is SGHRS and CDR2 YFSETQ. The CDR3: CASSLPNRDSPLHF. The CDR3 DNA follows: TGCGCCAGCAGCTTACCCAACAGGGATTCACCCCTCCACTTT. Full variable domain (rest looked up from reference TRBV5-1 and TRBJ1-6): KAGVTQTPRYLIKTRGQQVTLSCSPISGHRSVSWYQQTPGQGLQFLFEYFSETQRNKGNFPGRFSGRQFSNSRSEMNVSTLELGDSALYLCASSLPNRDSPLHFGNGTRLTVT.

The rearrangement uses TRBV5-1 and TRBJ2-1, with 7 bases aligning to TRBD1. This CDR3 is 15 amino acids long. CDR1 and CDR2 from the germline V gene are SGHRS and YFSETQ. Germline trimming cut 4 bases from V and 2 bases from J; bases unmatched to any gene: 6. CDR3 nucleotides: TGCGCCAGCAGCCCCACAGGGGATCCCTACAATGAGCAGTTCTTC. This codes for CASSPTGDPYNEQFF.

The chain employs TRBV28 and TRBJ1-1, with TRBD1 identical over 8 bases. Germline lookup yields CDR1 MDHEN and CDR2 SYDVKM. V dropped 7 bases and J dropped 3; count of bases not matched to a gene: 4. This CDR3 has 13 amino acids. The CDR3 bases are TGTGCCAGCACGGGACAGGTTGACACTGAAGCTTTCTTT. Protein product: CASTGQVDTEAFF.

This clone was seen only once. This rearrangement joins TRBV7-2 to TRBJ2-5; 12 positions agree with TRBD2. Trimming removed 5 bases from V and 4 bases from J; junction bases left unmatched: 8. The CDR3 is made up of 16 amino acids. The germline V gene has CDR1 SGHTA and CDR2 FQGNSA. The CDR3 bases are TGTGCCAGCAGCCTCTCTAGCGGGGGGGGGTCAGAGACCCAGTACTTC. It yields the protein CASSLSSGGGSETQYF.

V gene TRBV15 combines with J gene TRBJ1-5; no clear D. The V end was cut by 0 bases, the J end by 0 bases, with 6 bases between. The CDR3 length is 15 residues. From germline, CDR1 is LNHNV and CDR2 YYDKDF (reference sequence). DNA of the CDR3: TGTGCCACCAGCAGAGAGGGTTATAGCAATCAGCCCCAGCATTTT. Encoded protein: CATSREGYSNQPQHF.

The chain carries TRBV6-1 and TRBJ1-6; TRBD1 aligns across 9 bases. CDR1 is MNHNS, CDR2 SASEGT, per germline. V shed 1 base and J 10 bases; nucleotides not matched to a gene: 5. CDR3 length: 15 residues. The CDR3 sequence: CASSEGTGVDSPLHF. In DNA form, the CDR3 reads TGTGCCAGCAGTGAAGGGACAGGGGTTGACTCACCCCTCCACTTT.

The chain employs TRBV13 and TRBJ2-3, with TRBD2 matching over 15 bases. Per germline, CDR1 PRHDT and CDR2 FYEKMQ (reference sequence). J gave up 2 bases and V 5 bases, and 14 bases lay outside the gene matches. The CDR3 is 20 amino acids. The CDR3 region is CASSVNPGLAGGPDTDTQYF. Written as DNA, the CDR3 is TGTGCCAGCAGCGTAAACCCCGGACTAGCGGGAGGGCCGGACACAGATACGCAGTATTTT.

The rearrangement links TRBV6-5 to TRBJ1-2; the D is unclear. Trimming shortened V by 6 bases and J by 1 base, and 12 bases separated the two germline ends. The CDR3 is 14 amino acids. Germline CDR1 MNHEY, CDR2 SVGAGI. CDR3 coding DNA: TGTGCCAGCAGCCGGACTGATAATAACTATGGCTACACCTTC. Its translation is CASSRTDNNYGYTF.

The chain carries TRBV3-1 (or the pseudogene TRBV3-2) and TRBJ2-5, with a weak D call TRBD2 (7 bases). This CDR3 has 17 residues. Germline V lookup: CDR1 LGHDT, CDR2 YNNKEL (reference sequence). V was cut by 0 bases and J by 2 bases, with 16 bases left in between. The DNA of the CDR3 is TGTGCCAGCAGCCAAGAAAGGGGGGGCAGATTTCAAGAGACCCAGTACTTC. Translated: CASSQERGGRFQETQYF.